A selection of T cell receptor beta chains follows, all from one sample in a study of blood T cell repertoires in COVID-19. The data were produced by immunoSEQ multiplex PCR, yet TCRdb's version contains in-frame clones alone and is incomplete. The repertoire holds hundreds of thousands of clones, 80% to 90% seen once, with under 4% in the top ten. The source material was peripheral blood. The receptors here all came from a woman aged 30 to 39 with COVID-19, enrolled during active disease. CDR3s leave out the opening cysteine and the closing phenylalanine or tryptophan. Fields, in order: clone size, J gene, V gene, CDR3 protein. Rows may omit the clone size; those that give it use once, few, many or a size class.

clone_size: NA
j_call: TRBJ2-7
v_call: TRBV2
cdr3_aa: ASSDYYEQY

clone_size: NA
j_call: TRBJ2-3
v_call: TRBV4-2
cdr3_aa: ASSQAAWASGNTDTQY

clone_size: NA
j_call: TRBJ2-2
v_call: TRBV21-1
cdr3_aa: ASTRTGELF

clone_size: NA
j_call: TRBJ2-1
v_call: TRBV6-2/TRBV6-3
cdr3_aa: ASSVSGSAHNEQF

clone_size: NA
j_call: TRBJ2-5
v_call: TRBV19
cdr3_aa: ASSGGVGETQY

clone_size: NA
j_call: TRBJ2-3
v_call: TRBV24-1
cdr3_aa: ATSDLGDRVSTDTQY

clone_size: NA
j_call: TRBJ1-4
v_call: TRBV27
cdr3_aa: ASTTRQGGTNEKLF

clone_size: NA
j_call: TRBJ1-5
v_call: TRBV19
cdr3_aa: ASPGHPRLGQPQH

clone_size: NA
j_call: TRBJ2-5
v_call: TRBV19
cdr3_aa: ASSIDQMETQY

clone_size: NA
j_call: TRBJ1-2
v_call: TRBV9
cdr3_aa: ASSARGGYGYT

clone_size: NA
j_call: TRBJ1-6
v_call: TRBV4-3
cdr3_aa: ASSQARGSSPLH

clone_size: once
j_call: TRBJ2-2
v_call: TRBV13
cdr3_aa: ASSSTSGGTTGELF

clone_size: NA
j_call: TRBJ2-2
v_call: TRBV5-1
cdr3_aa: ASSQDTPMNTGELF

clone_size: NA
j_call: TRBJ2-2
v_call: TRBV4-2
cdr3_aa: ASSRDRQGNTGELF